The clone carrying this TCR beta chain occurred many times. These data come from a study of regulatory T cells in long-lasting Graves disease. With iRepertoire HTBI primers and Arm-PCR of CDR3 regions, TCR beta libraries were built. In TCRdb, the multiplex PCR reads were re-called with MiXCR into one record per CDR3 protein. Of about 470,000 distinct CDR3 sequences in the sample, approximately 15% were seen once. The time point: newly diagnosed GD, antithyroid drugs for less than 3 months. Scientists built the TCR library using RNA that was extracted from PBMCs. After removal of 3 bases from V and 1 base from J, the junction contained 4 bases not matched to a gene. The germline V gene encodes CDR1 SQVTM and CDR2 ANQGSEA. This CDR3 has 14 amino acids. Another study also made use of these data, one on T cells in Graves' hyperthyroidism and ophthalmopathy. This second study says: Patients showing uncontrolled infection, other autoimmune disease, pregnancy or lactation were ineligible. Blood held most thyroid clonotypes expanded above 0.001 frequency. Using 13 V-J features, a model discriminated ophthalmopathy from stable hyperthyroidism.

The V gene is TRBV29-1, the J gene TRBJ2-5; 8 bases line up with TRBD2. The TCR sequence derives from a woman aged 25 to 39 with Graves disease. This specimen was peripheral blood mononuclear cells (PBMCs), taken at new diagnosis, from a patient treated with antithyroid drugs. The CDR3 bases are TGCAGCGTTGATACTAGCGGCTCCCAAGAGACCCAGTACTTC. Translated: CSVDTSGSQETQYF.